These T cell receptor beta chains were read from a single sample in a study of beta chain features in type 1 diabetes. Method: immunoSEQ multiplex PCR; TCRdb's copy keeps in-frame clones and lacks some. The sample contains about 170,000 clones, around 7.8% of which appear only once. Sequenced sample: central memory CD4+ T cells from blood. These receptors were collected from a woman aged 40 to 50 with type 1 diabetes. The CDR3 runs from the conserved cysteine through the conserved F or W. D genes are given only for firm matches. A row's size may be missing; if present it is once, few, many or a size class.

v_call	j_call	clone_size	cdr3_length	d_call	cdr3_aa	cdr3_nt
TRBV28	TRBJ2-5	.	11	.	CASSSIETQYF	TGTGCCAGCAGTTCTATTGAGACCCAGTACTTC
TRBV4-1	TRBJ1-2	.	15	.	CASSQEAGSGYGYTF	TGCGCCAGCAGCCAAGAAGCGGGGAGTGGCTATGGCTACACCTTC
TRBV4-1	TRBJ2-7	.	16	TRBD2	CASSRRTSGYSYEQYF	TGCGCCAGCAGCCGGAGGACTAGCGGATACTCCTACGAGCAGTACTTC
TRBV15	TRBJ2-1	.	17	TRBD1	CATSRDSDRGFTNEQFF	TGTGCCACCAGCAGAGATTCAGACAGGGGGTTCACCAATGAGCAGTTCTTC
TRBV5-1	TRBJ2-7	.	15	.	CASSLVSDSSYEQYF	TGCGCCAGCAGCTTGGTGTCCGACAGCTCCTACGAGCAGTACTTC
TRBV5-1	TRBJ2-3	.	15	TRBD1	CASSLGGQETDTQYF	TGCGCCAGCAGCTTGGGCGGACAGGAGACAGATACGCAGTATTTT
TRBV7-8	TRBJ1-5	few	14	.	CASSLVQAAGAQHF	TGTGCCAGCAGCTTAGTACAGGCGGCGGGGGCCCAGCATTTT
TRBV5-6	TRBJ2-4	.	15	.	CASSSWGDGENIQYF	TGTGCCAGCAGCTCCTGGGGGGACGGCGAAAACATTCAGTACTTC
TRBV7-8	TRBJ2-3	few	16	TRBD1	CASSLTGQGAIDTQYF	TGTGCCAGCAGCTTAACGGGACAGGGGGCGATAGATACGCAGTATTTT
TRBV4-1	TRBJ2-6	.	17	.	CASSHARTASGANVLTF	TGCGCCAGCAGCCACGCTAGGACAGCCTCTGGGGCCAACGTCCTGACTTTC
TRBV9	TRBJ2-5	few	15	TRBD2	CASSARGRAGETQYF	TGTGCCAGCAGCGCCCGCGGGAGGGCCGGGGAGACCCAGTACTTC
TRBV15	TRBJ1-5	few	15	.	CATSRETVSNQPQHF	TGTGCCACCAGCAGAGAGACAGTTAGCAATCAGCCCCAGCATTTT
TRBV28	TRBJ1-3	.	15	TRBD1	CASSSRQGAGNTIYF	TGTGCCAGCAGCTCGCGACAGGGGGCTGGAAACACCATATATTTT
TRBV7-2	TRBJ2-7	few	13	.	CASSAGAQREQYF	TGTGCCAGCAGCGCGGGGGCACAGAGGGAGCAGTACTTC
TRBV30	TRBJ1-1	many	11	.	CALGALPKASF	TGTGCCTTAGGGGCGTTACCTAAGGCTTCCTTT
TRBV5-1	TRBJ1-1	few	13	.	CASSLRENTEAFF	TGCGCCAGCAGCTTGCGGGAGAACACTGAAGCTTTCTTT
TRBV4-1	TRBJ2-7	many	14	TRBD2	CASSRLAGGSEQYF	TGCGCCAGCAGCCGACTAGCGGGAGGAAGCGAGCAGTACTTC
TRBV6-1	TRBJ2-5	.	16	TRBD2	CASSGERGARGETQYF	TGTGCCAGCAGTGGGGAGCGGGGGGCACGAGGGGAGACCCAGTACTTC
TRBV15	TRBJ1-2	few	15	.	CATSRDPGVNYGYTF	TGTGCCACCAGCAGAGATCCCGGGGTTAACTATGGCTACACCTTC
TRBV2	TRBJ1-4	.	13	.	CASSRDINEKLFF	TGTGCCAGCAGCCGGGACATAAATGAAAAACTGTTTTTT
TRBV19	TRBJ1-2	few	12	TRBD1	CASTGGTYGYTF	TGTGCCAGTACAGGGGGAACCTATGGCTACACCTTC
TRBV27	TRBJ1-1	few	15	TRBD1	CASFFSTGVNTEAFF	TGTGCCAGCTTCTTTTCGACAGGGGTTAACACTGAAGCTTTCTTT
TRBV5-4	TRBJ2-5	few	16	TRBD2	CASNSGTSGGAQTQYF	TGTGCCAGCAACTCCGGGACTAGCGGGGGGGCTCAGACCCAGTACTTC
TRBV25-1	TRBJ2-1	few	15	TRBD2	CASSGYSGRYNEQFF	TGTGCCAGCAGTGGCTATAGCGGGAGGTACAATGAGCAGTTCTTC
TRBV19	TRBJ1-5	.	15	.	CASSLPRASNQPQHF	TGTGCCAGTAGTCTCCCCAGGGCCAGCAATCAGCCCCAGCATTTT
TRBV30	TRBJ2-3	.	13	.	CAWSATGWAVQYF	TGTGCCTGGAGTGCTACGGGGTGGGCGGTGCAGTATTTT
TRBV4-2	TRBJ2-3	few	16	TRBD2	CASSLSSGRGSDTQYF	TGTGCCAGCAGCCTCTCCAGCGGGAGAGGCTCAGATACGCAGTATTTT
TRBV4-2	TRBJ2-7	.	14	.	CASSLQDSSYEQYF	TGTGCCAGCAGCTTACAGGACAGCTCCTACGAGCAGTACTTC
TRBV5-6	TRBJ1-1	few	14	.	CASSLGYRETEAFF	TGTGCCAGCAGCTTGGGATACAGGGAAACTGAAGCTTTCTTT
TRBV30	TRBJ1-1	few	13	.	CAWSPRRDTEAFF	TGTGCCTGGAGTCCGCGGAGAGACACTGAAGCTTTCTTT
TRBV4-1	TRBJ1-1	few	14	TRBD1	CASSPGQARREAFF	TGCGCCAGCAGCCCAGGACAGGCTCGTAGGGAGGCTTTCTTT
TRBV30	TRBJ2-2	.	17	TRBD2	CAWSPMGLAGITGELFF	TGTGCCTGGAGTCCCATGGGACTAGCGGGGATCACCGGGGAGCTGTTTTTT
TRBV2	TRBJ1-4	few	15	TRBD1	CASSRTGATNEKLFF	TGTGCCAGCAGCCGGACAGGGGCAACTAATGAAAAACTGTTTTTT
TRBV19	TRBJ1-6	.	13	.	CASSTARDSPLHF	TGTGCCAGTAGTACGGCGCGGGATTCACCCCTCCACTTT
TRBV6-6	TRBJ2-7	.	12	TRBD2	CASSPGGYEQYF	TGTGCCAGCAGCCCGGGGGGTTACGAGCAGTACTTC
TRBV7-3	TRBJ2-3	.	14	TRBD2	CASSTSGITDTQYF	TGTGCCAGCAGCACCAGCGGGATCACAGATACGCAGTATTTT
TRBV6-5	TRBJ2-7	.	13	.	CASRSSATYEQYF	TGTGCCAGCAGGTCTAGCGCAACCTACGAGCAGTACTTC
TRBV5-5	TRBJ1-5	few	15	.	CASSSQGVKGQPQHF	TGTGCCAGCAGCTCACAGGGAGTGAAGGGTCAGCCCCAGCATTTT
TRBV13	TRBJ2-1	many	12	.	CASSLRGNEQFF	TGTGCCAGCAGCTTGAGGGGGAATGAGCAGTTCTTC
TRBV7-9	TRBJ2-7	.	14	TRBD2	CASSLEAGSYEQYF	TGTGCCAGCAGCTTAGAAGCGGGATCCTACGAGCAGTACTTC
TRBV10-3	TRBJ2-1	few	14	TRBD2	CAISVAGTSNEQFF	TGTGCCATCAGTGTTGCCGGGACTAGCAATGAGCAGTTCTTC
TRBV7-2	TRBJ2-7	few	14	.	CASSLNSVLWEQYF	TGTGCCAGCAGCTTGAACAGTGTGTTATGGGAGCAGTACTTC
TRBV18	TRBJ2-7	.	15	TRBD1	CASSPGQDSRDKQYF	TGTGCCAGCTCACCGGGACAGGACTCTCGGGATAAGCAGTACTTC
TRBV19	TRBJ2-7	few	14	.	CASSIVPWEDEQYF	TGTGCCAGTAGTATAGTCCCATGGGAGGACGAGCAGTACTTC
TRBV7-2	TRBJ1-6	.	13	.	CASSLDGASPLHF	TGTGCCAGCAGCTTAGATGGGGCTTCACCCCTCCACTTT
TRBV28	TRBJ2-1	few	12	.	CASRVRGYEQFF	TGTGCCAGCAGGGTTCGAGGGTATGAGCAGTTCTTC
TRBV4-1	TRBJ1-5	many	14	TRBD1	CASSPGQGTQPQHF	TGCGCCAGCAGCCCGGGACAGGGCACTCAGCCCCAGCATTTT
TRBV9	TRBJ2-2	few	16	TRBD2	CASSVRGTSGTGELFF	TGTGCCAGCAGCGTGAGAGGGACTAGCGGGACCGGGGAGCTGTTTTTT
TRBV5-4	TRBJ1-2	.	14	TRBD1	CASSLSQGVYGYTF	TGTGCCAGCAGCTTGAGTCAGGGGGTCTATGGCTACACCTTC
TRBV6-5	TRBJ2-1	few	12	.	CASSYNGGPEFF	TGTGCCAGCAGTTACAACGGGGGGCCAGAGTTCTTC